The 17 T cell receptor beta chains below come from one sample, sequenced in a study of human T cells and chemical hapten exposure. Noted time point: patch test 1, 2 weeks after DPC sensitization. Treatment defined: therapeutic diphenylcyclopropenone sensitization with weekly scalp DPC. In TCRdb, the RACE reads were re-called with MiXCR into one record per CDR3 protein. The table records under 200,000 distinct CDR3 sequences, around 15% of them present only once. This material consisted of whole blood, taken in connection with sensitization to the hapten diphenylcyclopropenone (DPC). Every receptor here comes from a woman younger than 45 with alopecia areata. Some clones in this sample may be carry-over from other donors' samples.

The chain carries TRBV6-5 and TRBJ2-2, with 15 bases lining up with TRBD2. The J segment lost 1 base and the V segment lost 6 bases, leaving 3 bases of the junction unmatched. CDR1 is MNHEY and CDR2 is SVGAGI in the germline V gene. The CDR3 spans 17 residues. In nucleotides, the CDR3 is TGTGCCAGCAGGGGACTAGCGGGAGGCTGGAACACCGGGGAGCTGTTTTTT. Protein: CASRGLAGGWNTGELFF.

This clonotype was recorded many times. DNA of the CDR3: TGTGCCACCAGCAGAGACAGGGGTCCCGGGGAGCTGTTTTTT. Encoded protein: CATSRDRGPGELFF. The chain joins TRBV15 to TRBJ2-2; TRBD1 might be the D (6 bases). The CDR3 sequence is 14 residues long. Trimming stripped 0 bases from V and 6 bases from J, with 8 bases between. Germline CDR1 and CDR2: LNHNV and YYDKDF (reference sequence).

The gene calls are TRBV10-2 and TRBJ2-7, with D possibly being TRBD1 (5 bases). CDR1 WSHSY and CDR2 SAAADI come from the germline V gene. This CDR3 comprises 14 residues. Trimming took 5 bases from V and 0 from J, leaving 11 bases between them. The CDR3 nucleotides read TGCGCCAGCAGTACCGACAGAGACTCCTACGAGCAGTACTTC. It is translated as CASSTDRDSYEQYF.

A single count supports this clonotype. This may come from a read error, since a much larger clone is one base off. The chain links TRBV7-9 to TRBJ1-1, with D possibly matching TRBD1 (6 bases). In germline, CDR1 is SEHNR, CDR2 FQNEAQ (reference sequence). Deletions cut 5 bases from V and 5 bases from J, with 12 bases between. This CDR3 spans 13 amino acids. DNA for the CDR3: TGTGCCAGCAGCCAAGAAGGGGGGACTGAAGCTTTCTTT. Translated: CASSQEGGTEAFF. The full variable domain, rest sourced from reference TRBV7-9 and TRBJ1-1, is DTGVSQNPRHKITKRGQNVTFRCDPISEHNRLYWYRQTLGQGPEFLTYFQNEAQLEKSRLLSDRFSAERPKGSFSTLEIQRTEQGDSAMYLCASSQEGGTEAFFGQGTRLTVV.

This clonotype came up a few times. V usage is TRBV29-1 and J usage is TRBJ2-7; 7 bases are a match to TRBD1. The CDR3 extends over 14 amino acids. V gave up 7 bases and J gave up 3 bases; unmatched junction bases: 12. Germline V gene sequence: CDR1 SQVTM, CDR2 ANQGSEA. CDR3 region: CSAGLGPGGYEQYF. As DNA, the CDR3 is TGCAGCGCCGGGCTAGGGCCAGGGGGCTACGAGCAGTACTTC.

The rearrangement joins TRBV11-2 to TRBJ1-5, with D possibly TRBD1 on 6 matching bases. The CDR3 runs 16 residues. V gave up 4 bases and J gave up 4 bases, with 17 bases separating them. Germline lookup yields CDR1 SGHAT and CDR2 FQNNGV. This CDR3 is CASSYRAARGNQPQHF. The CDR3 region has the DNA TGTGCCAGCAGCTACCGCGCGGCCAGGGGTAATCAGCCCCAGCATTTT.

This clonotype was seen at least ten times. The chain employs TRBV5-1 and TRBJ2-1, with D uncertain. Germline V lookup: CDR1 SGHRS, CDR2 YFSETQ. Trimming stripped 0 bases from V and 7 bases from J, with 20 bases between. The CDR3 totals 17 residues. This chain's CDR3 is CASSLAVTPSAVNEQFF. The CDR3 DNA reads TGCGCCAGCAGCTTGGCCGTGACCCCCAGCGCGGTTAATGAGCAGTTCTTC.

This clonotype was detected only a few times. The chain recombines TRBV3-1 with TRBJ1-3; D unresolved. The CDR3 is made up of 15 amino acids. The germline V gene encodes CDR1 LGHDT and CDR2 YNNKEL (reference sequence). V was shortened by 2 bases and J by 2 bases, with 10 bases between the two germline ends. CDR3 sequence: CASSQFAQAGNTIYF. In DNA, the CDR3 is TGTGCCAGCAGCCAATTCGCCCAGGCTGGAAACACCATATATTTT. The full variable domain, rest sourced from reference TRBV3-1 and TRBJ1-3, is DTAVSQTPKYLVTQMGNDKSIKCEQNLGHDTMYWYKQDSKKFLKIMFSYNNKELIINETVPNRFSPKSPDKAHLNLHINSLELGDSAVYFCASSQFAQAGNTIYFGEGSWLTVV.

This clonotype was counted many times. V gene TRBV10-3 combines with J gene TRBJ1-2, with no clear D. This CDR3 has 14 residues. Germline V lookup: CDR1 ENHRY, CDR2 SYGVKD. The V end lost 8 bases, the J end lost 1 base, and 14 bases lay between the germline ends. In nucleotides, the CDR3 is TGTGCCATCCGAAATCCAAACCTTAACTATGGCTACACCTTC. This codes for CAIRNPNLNYGYTF.

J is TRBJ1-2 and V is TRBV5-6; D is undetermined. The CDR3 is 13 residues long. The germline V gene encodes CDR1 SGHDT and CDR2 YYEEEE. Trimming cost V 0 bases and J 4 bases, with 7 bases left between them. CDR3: CASSLDTSYGYTF. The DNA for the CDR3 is TGTGCCAGCAGCTTGGATACCAGCTATGGCTACACCTTC.

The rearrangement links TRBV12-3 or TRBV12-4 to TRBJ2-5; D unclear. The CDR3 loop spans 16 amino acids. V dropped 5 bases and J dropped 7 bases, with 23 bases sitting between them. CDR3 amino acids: CASSPPAAGRIGTQYF. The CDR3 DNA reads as TGTGCCAGCAGTCCCCCTGCGGCAGGCCGCATCGGGACCCAGTACTTC.

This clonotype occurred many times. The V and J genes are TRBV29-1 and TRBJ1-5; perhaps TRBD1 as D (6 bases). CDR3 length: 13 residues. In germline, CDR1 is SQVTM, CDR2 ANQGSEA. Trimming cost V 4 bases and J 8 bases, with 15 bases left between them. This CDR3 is CSVGDTGVEPQHF. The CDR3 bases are TGCAGCGTTGGGGACACGGGAGTGGAGCCCCAGCATTTT.

CDR3 coding DNA: TGTGCCAGCACCCTGCCCGAGGGGAGTGGCTACACCTTC. As protein: CASTLPEGSGYTF. The rearrangement joins TRBV6-6 to TRBJ1-2; the D gene is possibly TRBD1 (5 bases). Trimming removed 7 bases from V and 7 bases from J, with 16 bases in between. The germline V gene has CDR1 MNHNY and CDR2 SVGAGI (reference sequence). CDR3 size: 13 residues.

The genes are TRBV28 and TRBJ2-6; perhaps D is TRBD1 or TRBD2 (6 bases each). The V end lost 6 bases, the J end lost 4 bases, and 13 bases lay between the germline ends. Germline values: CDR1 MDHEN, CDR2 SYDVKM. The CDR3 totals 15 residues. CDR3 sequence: CASSLGGAGANVLTF. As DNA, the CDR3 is TGTGCCAGCAGCCTCGGGGGCGCCGGGGCCAACGTCCTGACTTTC.

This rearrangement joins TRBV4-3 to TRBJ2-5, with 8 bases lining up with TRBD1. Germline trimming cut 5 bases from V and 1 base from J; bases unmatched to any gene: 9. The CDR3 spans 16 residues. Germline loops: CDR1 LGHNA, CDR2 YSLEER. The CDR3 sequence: CASSRTGQGRQETQYF. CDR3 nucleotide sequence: TGCGCCAGCAGCAGGACTGGACAGGGACGCCAAGAGACCCAGTACTTC.

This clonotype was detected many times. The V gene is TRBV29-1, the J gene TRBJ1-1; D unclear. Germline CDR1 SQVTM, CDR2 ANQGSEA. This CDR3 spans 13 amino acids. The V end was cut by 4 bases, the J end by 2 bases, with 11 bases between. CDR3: CSVGHKENTEAFF. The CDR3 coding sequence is TGCAGCGTTGGACACAAAGAAAACACTGAAGCTTTCTTT.

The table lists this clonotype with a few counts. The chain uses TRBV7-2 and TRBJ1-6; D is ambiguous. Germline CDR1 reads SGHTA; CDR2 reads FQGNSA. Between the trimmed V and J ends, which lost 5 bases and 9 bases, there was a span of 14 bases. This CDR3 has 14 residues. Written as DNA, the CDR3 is TGTGCCAGCAGCGCGGCCCTAGGGTTTTCACCCCTCCACTTT. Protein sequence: CASSAALGFSPLHF.